The present TCR beta chain was sequenced within a study of T cells in Graves' hyperthyroidism and ophthalmopathy. TCR beta CDR3 regions were amplified from RNA. HTBI primers were used for first-round RT-PCR of the TCR CDR3. TCRdb analysed the multiplex PCR reads with MiXCR anew, one entry per CDR3 protein. The repertoire holds roughly 100,000 distinct CDR3 sequences, roughly 39% seen once, with 10% in the top ten. This clonotype was counted many times. These patients, aged 18 to 65, had recently diagnosed hyperthyroidism lasting under 2 months. The study left out patients who had uncontrolled infection, other autoimmune disease, pregnancy or lactation. Clinicians diagnosed patients from clinical symptoms, serum thyroxine and TRAb, thyroid ultrasound and orbital computed tomography. This TCR was sampled from a woman under 40 with Graves' hyperthyroidism. The source material was peripheral blood or thyroid tissue (not recorded which).

The CDR3 DNA is TGTGCCTGGACAGGCTTAAACACCTACGAGCAGTACTTC. Translating it yields CAWTGLNTYEQYF. This chain joins TRBV30 and TRBJ2-7, with unresolved D. The CDR3 consists of 13 residues. Per the germline V gene, CDR1 is GTSNPN and CDR2 is SVGIG (reference sequence). With 4 bases removed from V and 2 bases from J, the gap between germline ends came to 12 bases.